This section outlines one T cell receptor beta chain sequence together with its context. Generated by immunoSEQ multiplex PCR, the TCRdb table keeps only in-frame clones and is missing some. Found here are more than 55,000 clones, around 70% of them singletons; the top ten hold roughly 13%. This record comes from a study of blood T cell repertoires in COVID-19. Background on the study: Samples taken during acute and convalescent COVID-19 were collected in the United States, Italy and Spain.

Looked up from germline, CDR1 is SNHLY and CDR2 is FYNNEI. The CDR3 is 14 residues long. Trimming pared 6 bases from V and 6 bases from J, leaving 18 bases between. The source material was peripheral blood. This chain connects TRBV2 to TRBJ2-7; possibly TRBD1 for D (5 bases). The sequence was collected from a woman between 70 and 85 years old with acute or convalescent COVID-19. Here the CDR3 reads CASSGVRGRAEQYV. The CDR3 DNA is TGTGCCAGCAGCGGTGTTAGGGGCAGGGCCGAGCAGTACGTC.